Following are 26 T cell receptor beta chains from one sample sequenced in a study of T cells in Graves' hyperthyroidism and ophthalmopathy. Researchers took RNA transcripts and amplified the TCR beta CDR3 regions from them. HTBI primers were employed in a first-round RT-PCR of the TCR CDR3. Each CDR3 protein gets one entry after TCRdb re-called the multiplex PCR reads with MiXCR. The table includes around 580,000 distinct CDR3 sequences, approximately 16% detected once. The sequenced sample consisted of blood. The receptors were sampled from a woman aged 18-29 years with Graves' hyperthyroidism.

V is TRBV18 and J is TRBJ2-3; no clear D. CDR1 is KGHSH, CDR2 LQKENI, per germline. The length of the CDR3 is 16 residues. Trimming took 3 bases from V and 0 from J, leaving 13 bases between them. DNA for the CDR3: TGTGCCAGCTCACCTAAAGTCCCCTCTAGCACAGATACGCAGTATTTT. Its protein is CASSPKVPSSTDTQYF.

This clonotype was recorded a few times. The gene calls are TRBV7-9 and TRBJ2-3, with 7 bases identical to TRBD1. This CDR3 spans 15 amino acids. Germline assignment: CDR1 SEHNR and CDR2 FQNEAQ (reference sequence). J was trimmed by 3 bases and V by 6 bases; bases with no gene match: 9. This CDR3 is CASRHRDRATDTQYF. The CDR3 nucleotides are TGTGCCAGCAGACACCGGGACAGAGCAACAGATACGCAGTATTTT.

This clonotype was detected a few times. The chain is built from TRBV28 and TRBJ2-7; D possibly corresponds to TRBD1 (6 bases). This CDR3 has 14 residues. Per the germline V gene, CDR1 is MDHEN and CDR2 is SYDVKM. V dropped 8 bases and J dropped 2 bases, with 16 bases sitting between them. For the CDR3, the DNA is TGTGCCAGCTTACCTTTATCAGGGGCCTACGAGCAGTACTTC. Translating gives CASLPLSGAYEQYF. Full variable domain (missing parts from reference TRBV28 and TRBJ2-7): DVKVTQSSRYLVKRTGEKVFLECVQDMDHENMFWYRQDPGLGLRLIYFSYDVKMKEKGDIPEGYSVSREKKERFSLILESASTNQTSMYLCASLPLSGAYEQYFGPGTRLTVT.

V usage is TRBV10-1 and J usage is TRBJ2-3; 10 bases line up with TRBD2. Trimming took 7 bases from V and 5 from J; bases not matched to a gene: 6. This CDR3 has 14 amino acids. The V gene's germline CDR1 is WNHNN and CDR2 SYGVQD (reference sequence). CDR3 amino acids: CASKSGGAQDTQYF. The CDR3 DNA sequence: TGCGCCAGCAAGAGCGGGGGGGCCCAAGATACGCAGTATTTT.

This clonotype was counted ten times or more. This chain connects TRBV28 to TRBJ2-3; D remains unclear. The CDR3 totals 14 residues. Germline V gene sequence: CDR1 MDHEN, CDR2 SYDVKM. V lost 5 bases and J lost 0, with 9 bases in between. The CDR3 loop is CASSPAVSTDTQYF. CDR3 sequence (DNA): TGTGCCAGCAGTCCCGCCGTCAGCACAGATACGCAGTATTTT.

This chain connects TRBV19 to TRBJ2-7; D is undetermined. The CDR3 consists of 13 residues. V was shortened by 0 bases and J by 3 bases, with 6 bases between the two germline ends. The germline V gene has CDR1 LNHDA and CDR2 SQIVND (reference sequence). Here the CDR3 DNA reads TGTGCCAGTAGTATAGACGTCCGCTACGAGCAGTACTTC. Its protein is CASSIDVRYEQYF.

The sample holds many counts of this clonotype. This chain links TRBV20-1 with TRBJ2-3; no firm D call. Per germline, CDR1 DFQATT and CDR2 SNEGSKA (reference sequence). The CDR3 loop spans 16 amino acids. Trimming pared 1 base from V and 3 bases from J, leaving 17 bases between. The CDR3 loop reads CSARGPLPKQTDTQYF. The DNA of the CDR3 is TGCAGTGCTAGAGGTCCCCTCCCGAAGCAGACAGATACGCAGTATTTT.

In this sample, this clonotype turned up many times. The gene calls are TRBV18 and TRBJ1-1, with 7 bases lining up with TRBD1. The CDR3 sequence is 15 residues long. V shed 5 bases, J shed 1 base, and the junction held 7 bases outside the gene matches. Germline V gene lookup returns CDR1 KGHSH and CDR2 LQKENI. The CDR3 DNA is TGTGCCAGCTCATCGGGACAGCTAAAGAACACTGAAGCTTTCTTT. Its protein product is CASSSGQLKNTEAFF.

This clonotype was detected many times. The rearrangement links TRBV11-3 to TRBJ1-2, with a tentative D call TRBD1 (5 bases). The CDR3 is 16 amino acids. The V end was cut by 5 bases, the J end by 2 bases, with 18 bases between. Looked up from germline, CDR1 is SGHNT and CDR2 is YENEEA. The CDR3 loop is CASSVIGGHQNYGYTF. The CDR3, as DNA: TGTGCCAGCAGCGTCATCGGCGGACACCAAAACTATGGCTACACCTTC.

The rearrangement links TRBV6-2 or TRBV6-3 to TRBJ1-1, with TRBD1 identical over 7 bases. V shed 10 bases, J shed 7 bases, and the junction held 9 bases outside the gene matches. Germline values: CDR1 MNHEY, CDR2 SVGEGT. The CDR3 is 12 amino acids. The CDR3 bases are TGTGCCACACACAGGGGACCCTATGAAGCTTTCTTT. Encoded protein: CATHRGPYEAFF.

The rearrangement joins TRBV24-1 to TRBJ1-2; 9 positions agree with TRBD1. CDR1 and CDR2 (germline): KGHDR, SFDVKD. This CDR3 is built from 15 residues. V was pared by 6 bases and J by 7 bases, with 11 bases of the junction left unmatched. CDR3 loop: CATSPTGTGTCGYTF. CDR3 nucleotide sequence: TGTGCCACCAGTCCTACCGGGACAGGGACGTGTGGCTACACCTTC.

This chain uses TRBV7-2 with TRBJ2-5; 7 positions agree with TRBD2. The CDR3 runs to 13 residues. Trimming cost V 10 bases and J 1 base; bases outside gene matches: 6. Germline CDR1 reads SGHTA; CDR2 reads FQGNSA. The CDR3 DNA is TGTGCCACCTGTAGCGGGCCCCAAGAGACCCAGTACTTC. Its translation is CATCSGPQETQYF. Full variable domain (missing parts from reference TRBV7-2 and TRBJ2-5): GAGVSQSPSNKVTEKGKDVELRCDPISGHTALYWYRQSLGQGLEFLIYFQGNSAPDKSGLPSDRFSAERTGGSVSTLTIQRTQQEDSAVYLCATCSGPQETQYFGPGTRLLVL.

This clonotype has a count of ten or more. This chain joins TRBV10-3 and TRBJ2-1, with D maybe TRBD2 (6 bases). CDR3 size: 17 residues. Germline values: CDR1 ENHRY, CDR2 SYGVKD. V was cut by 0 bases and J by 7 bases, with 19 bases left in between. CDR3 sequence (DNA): TGTGCCATCAGTGAGTCGACAATTGGGGGGAGCAGAAATGAGCAGTTCTTC. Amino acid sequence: CAISESTIGGSRNEQFF.

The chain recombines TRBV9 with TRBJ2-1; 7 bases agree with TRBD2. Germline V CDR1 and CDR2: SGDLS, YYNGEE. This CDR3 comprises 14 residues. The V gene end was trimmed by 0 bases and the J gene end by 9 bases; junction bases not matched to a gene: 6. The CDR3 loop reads CASSVEGGGVEQFF. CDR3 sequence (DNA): TGTGCCAGCAGCGTAGAGGGCGGGGGTGTTGAGCAGTTCTTC.

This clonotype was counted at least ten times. The CDR3 spells CASRPGTTIGNQPQHF. Written as DNA, the CDR3 is TGTGCCAGCAGGCCCGGGACGACTATAGGAAATCAGCCCCAGCATTTT. The V call is TRBV12-3 or TRBV12-4, the J call TRBJ1-5; perhaps TRBD1 as D (5 bases). V was clipped by 6 bases and J by 4 bases, with 19 bases between them. The CDR3 totals 16 residues.

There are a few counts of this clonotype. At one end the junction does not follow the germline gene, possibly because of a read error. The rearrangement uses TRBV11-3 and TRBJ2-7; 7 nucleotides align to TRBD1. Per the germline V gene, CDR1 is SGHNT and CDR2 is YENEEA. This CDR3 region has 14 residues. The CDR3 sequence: CASSIRGTSSEQYF. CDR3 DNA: TGTGCCAGCAGCATCAGGGGGACCTCCTCCGAGCAGTACTTC.

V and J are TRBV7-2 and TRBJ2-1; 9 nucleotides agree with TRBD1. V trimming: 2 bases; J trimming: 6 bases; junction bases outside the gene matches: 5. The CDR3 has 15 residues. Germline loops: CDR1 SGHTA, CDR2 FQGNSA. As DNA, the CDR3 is TGTGCCAGCAGCTTAAGGGGGACAGGGTCCAATGAGCAGTTCTTC. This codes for CASSLRGTGSNEQFF.

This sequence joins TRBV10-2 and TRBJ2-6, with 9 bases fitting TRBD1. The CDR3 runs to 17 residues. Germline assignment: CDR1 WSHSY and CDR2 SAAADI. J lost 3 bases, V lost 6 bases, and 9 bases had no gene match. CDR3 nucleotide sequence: TGCGCCAGCAGCCCTCGGACAGGGGACGATGGGGCCAACGTCCTGACTTTC. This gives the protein CASSPRTGDDGANVLTF.

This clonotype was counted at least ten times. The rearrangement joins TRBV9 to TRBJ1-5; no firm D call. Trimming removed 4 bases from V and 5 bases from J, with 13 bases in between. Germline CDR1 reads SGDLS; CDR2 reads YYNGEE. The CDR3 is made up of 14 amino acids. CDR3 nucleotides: TGTGCCAGCAGCCCGACCCTGGAGGATCAGCCCCAGCATTTT. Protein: CASSPTLEDQPQHF.

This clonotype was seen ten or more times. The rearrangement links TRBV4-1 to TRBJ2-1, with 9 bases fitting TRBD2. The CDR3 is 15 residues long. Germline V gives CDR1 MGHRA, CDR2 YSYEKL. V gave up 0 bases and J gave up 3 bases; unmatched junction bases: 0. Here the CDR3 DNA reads TGCGCCAGCAGCCAAGAACTAGCGGGCTACAATGAGCAGTTCTTC. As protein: CASSQELAGYNEQFF.

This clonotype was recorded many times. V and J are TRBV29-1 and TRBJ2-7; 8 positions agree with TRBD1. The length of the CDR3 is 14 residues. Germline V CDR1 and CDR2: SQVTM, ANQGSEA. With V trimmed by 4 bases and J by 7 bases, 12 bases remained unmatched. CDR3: CSVGFGQGSREQYF. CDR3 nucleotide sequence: TGCAGCGTTGGGTTTGGACAGGGAAGTAGGGAGCAGTACTTC.

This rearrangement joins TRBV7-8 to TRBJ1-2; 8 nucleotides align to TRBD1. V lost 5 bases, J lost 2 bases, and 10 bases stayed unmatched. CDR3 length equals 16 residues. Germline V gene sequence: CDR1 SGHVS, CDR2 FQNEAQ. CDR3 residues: CASSNSIRTGNYGYTF. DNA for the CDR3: TGTGCCAGCAGCAACTCGATCCGGACAGGGAACTATGGCTACACCTTC.

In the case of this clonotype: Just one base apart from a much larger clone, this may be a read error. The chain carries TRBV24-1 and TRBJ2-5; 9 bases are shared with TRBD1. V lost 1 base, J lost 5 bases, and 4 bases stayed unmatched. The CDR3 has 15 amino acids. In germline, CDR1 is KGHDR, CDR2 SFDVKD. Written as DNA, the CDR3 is TGTGCCACCAGTGATTTCGACAGGGGGAGGGAGACCCAGTACTTC. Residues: CATSDFDRGRETQYF.

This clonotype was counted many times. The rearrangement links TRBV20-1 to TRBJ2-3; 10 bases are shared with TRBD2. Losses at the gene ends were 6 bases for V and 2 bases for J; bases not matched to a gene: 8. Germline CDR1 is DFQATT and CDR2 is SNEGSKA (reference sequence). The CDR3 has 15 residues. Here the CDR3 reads CSAHPGTSDTDTQYF. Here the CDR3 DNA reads TGCAGTGCGCACCCCGGGACTAGCGACACAGATACGCAGTATTTT.

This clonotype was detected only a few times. DNA of the CDR3: TGTGCCAGCAGCCCCTTCCGAGGACTAGCGGACCTAAATGAGCAGTTCTTC. This encodes CASSPFRGLADLNEQFF. The chain joins TRBV7-9 to TRBJ2-1, with 10 bases identical to TRBD2. Germline-derived CDR1 and CDR2 are SEHNR and FQNEAQ (reference sequence). V was clipped by 5 bases and J by 7 bases; unmatched bases: 14. This CDR3 contains 17 residues.

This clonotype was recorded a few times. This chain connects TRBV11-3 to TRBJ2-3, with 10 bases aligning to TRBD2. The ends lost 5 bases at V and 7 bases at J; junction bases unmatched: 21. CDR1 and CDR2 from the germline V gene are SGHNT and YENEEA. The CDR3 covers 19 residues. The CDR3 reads CASSPGGSGGGDGIYTQYF. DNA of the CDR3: TGTGCCAGCAGCCCTGGCGGGAGCGGGGGGGGGGACGGGATATATACGCAGTATTTT.